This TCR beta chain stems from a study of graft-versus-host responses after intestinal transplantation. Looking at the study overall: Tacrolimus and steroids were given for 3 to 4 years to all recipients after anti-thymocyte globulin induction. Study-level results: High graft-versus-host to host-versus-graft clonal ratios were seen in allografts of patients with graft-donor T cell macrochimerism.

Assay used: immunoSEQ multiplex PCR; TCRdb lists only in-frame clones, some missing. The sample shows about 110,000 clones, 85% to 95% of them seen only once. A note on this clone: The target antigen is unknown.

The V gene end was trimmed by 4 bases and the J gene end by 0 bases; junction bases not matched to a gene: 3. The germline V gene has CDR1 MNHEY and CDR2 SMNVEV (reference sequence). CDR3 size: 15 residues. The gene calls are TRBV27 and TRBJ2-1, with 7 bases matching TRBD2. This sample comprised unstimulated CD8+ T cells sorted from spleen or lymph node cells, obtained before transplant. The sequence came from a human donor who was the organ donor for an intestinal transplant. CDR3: CASSSGTNSYNEQFF. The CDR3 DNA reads TGTGCCAGCAGTTCCGGGACTAACTCCTACAATGAGCAGTTCTTC.